One sample yielded the 27 T cell receptor beta chains listed below, sequenced in a study of memory CD4+ T cells and cytomegalovirus serostatus. The sort gate was single viable CD3+CD4+CD8-CD45RO+ cells for memory CD4+ T cells. The protocol was immunoSEQ multiplex PCR, while the TCRdb copy is restricted to in-frame clones and leaves out a portion. Of 35,000 to 45,000 clones in the sample, 70% to 80% were seen once. The sequencing input was memory CD4+ T cells from blood. These receptors originate from an adult in good health and CMV-seronegative.

The V and J genes are TRBV6-6 and TRBJ2-3; TRBD2 is a possible D gene (5 bases). CDR1 and CDR2 (germline): MNHNY, SVGAGI (reference sequence). The CDR3 runs to 13 residues. Trimming pared 8 bases from V and 4 bases from J, leaving 13 bases between. This chain's CDR3 is CASGGYGADTQYF. The CDR3 DNA reads as TGTGCCAGCGGAGGTTATGGGGCAGATACGCAGTATTTT.

The V call is TRBV7-2, the J call TRBJ2-7, with D perhaps assigned TRBD1 or TRBD2 (5 bases each). Between the trimmed V and J ends, which lost 5 bases and 5 bases, there was a span of 13 bases. The germline gives CDR1 SGHTA, CDR2 FQGNSA. The CDR3 has 13 residues. The CDR3 DNA reads TGTGCCAGCAGCCCGGGACGGTTCCACGAGCAGTACTTC. It specifies CASSPGRFHEQYF.

The chain recombines TRBV6-1 with TRBJ2-2; 10 nucleotides line up with TRBD1. The germline V gene encodes CDR1 MNHNS and CDR2 SASEGT. This CDR3 has 14 residues. The V segment lost 10 bases and the J segment 7 bases; nucleotides outside the gene matches: 9. The CDR3 spells CATMTGGAGGELFF. The CDR3 bases are TGTGCCACCATGACAGGGGGCGCTGGCGGGGAGCTGTTTTTT.

The V and J genes are TRBV6-6 and TRBJ1-5; tentative D call: TRBD1 (5 bases). V lost 6 bases, J lost 4 bases, and 16 bases lay in between. In germline, CDR1 is MNHNY, CDR2 SVGAGI (reference sequence). The CDR3 loop spans 15 amino acids. For the CDR3, the DNA is TGTGCCAGCAGGGAGCAGGGCCCAAGTAATCAGCCCCAGCATTTT. Residues: CASREQGPSNQPQHF.

The chain links TRBV5-1 to TRBJ1-1, with 7 bases that match TRBD1. This CDR3 has 14 residues. The trim removed 5 bases at V and 0 bases at J, leaving 4 bases unmatched. Germline V gives CDR1 SGHRS, CDR2 YFSETQ. CDR3 in amino acids: CASRGQFMNTEAFF. The DNA for the CDR3 is TGCGCCAGCAGGGGACAGTTTATGAACACTGAAGCTTTCTTT.

The chain is built from TRBV2 and TRBJ2-1, with 7 bases identical to TRBD2. V lost 6 bases and J lost 8; bases outside the gene matches: 16. This CDR3 has 16 amino acids. Germline V gene data show CDR1 as SNHLY and CDR2 as FYNNEI. Written as DNA, the CDR3 is TGTGCCAGCAGCCCGACGGGACTATCCGAGAGAGATGAGCAGTTCTTC. This translates into CASSPTGLSERDEQFF.

V and J are TRBV30 and TRBJ2-7; 10 nucleotides line up with TRBD1. V was pared by 4 bases and J by 3 bases, with 3 bases of the junction left unmatched. The germline V gene encodes CDR1 GTSNPN and CDR2 SVGIG (reference sequence). This CDR3 is built from 13 residues. The CDR3 region has the DNA TGTGCCTGGAAAGGGGACAGGGGCTACGAGCAGTACTTC. Protein sequence: CAWKGDRGYEQYF.

As DNA, the CDR3 is TGTGCCAGCAGCCTGACAGGGTCCCTGGGGCAGTACTTC. Protein sequence: CASSLTGSLGQYF. The chain combines TRBV5-4 with TRBJ2-7; 7 nucleotides match TRBD1. V dropped 4 bases and J dropped 9; count of bases not matched to a gene: 10. Per the germline V gene, CDR1 is SGHNT and CDR2 is YYREEE (reference sequence). This CDR3 is 13 amino acids long.

The chain is built from TRBV19 and TRBJ1-2; 9 bases are a match to TRBD1. The CDR3 has 17 residues. Germline loops: CDR1 LNHDA, CDR2 SQIVND (reference sequence). Unmatched junction bases numbered 10, after V lost 3 bases and J lost 2 bases. DNA of the CDR3: TGTGCCAGTAGTATGTCCGGGACAGGGAGGAGAAACTATGGCTACACCTTC. Translation: CASSMSGTGRRNYGYTF.

CDR3 loop: CASSPTLNGVPGNTIYF. In DNA form, the CDR3 reads TGTGCCAGCAGCCCGACGTTAAACGGGGTGCCTGGAAACACCATATATTTT. The chain has TRBV27 and TRBJ1-3; D is uncertain. The CDR3 loop spans 17 amino acids. The germline gives CDR1 MNHEY, CDR2 SMNVEV (reference sequence). The V gene lost 6 bases and the J gene lost 2 bases, with 20 bases spanning the gap.

A single count supports this clone. CDR3 bases: TGCGCCAGCAGCCTACTAGCGGGACCAAAAACTGAGCAGTTCTTC. This gives the protein CASSLLAGPKTEQFF. V usage is TRBV5-1 and J usage is TRBJ2-1, with 10 bases matching TRBD2. Germline values: CDR1 SGHRS, CDR2 YFSETQ. The CDR3 length is 15 residues. The V gene end was trimmed by 4 bases and the J gene end by 9 bases; junction bases not matched to a gene: 10. Looking up the rest from reference TRBV5-1 and TRBJ2-1 gives the full variable domain: KAGVTQTPRYLIKTRGQQVTLSCSPISGHRSVSWYQQTPGQGLQFLFEYFSETQRNKGNFPGRFSGRQFSNSRSEMNVSTLELGDSALYLCASSLLAGPKTEQFFGPGTRLTVL.

The chain is built from TRBV18 and TRBJ2-5; possibly TRBD2 for D (5 bases). CDR3 length: 16 residues. Germline lookup yields CDR1 KGHSH and CDR2 LQKENI. V lost 3 bases to trimming and J lost 4 bases, with 18 bases between them. CDR3 DNA: TGTGCCAGCTCACCTGGTTTAACCGAGGGTCCAGAGACCCAGTACTTC. As protein: CASSPGLTEGPETQYF.

This clone was recorded a few times. The chain links TRBV30 to TRBJ2-3; no definite D call. This CDR3 is built from 12 residues. Germline V gene data show CDR1 as GTSNPN and CDR2 as SVGIG (reference sequence). Trimming stripped 3 bases from V and 4 bases from J, with 8 bases between. The CDR3 spells CAWRKMADTQYF. The CDR3 DNA reads TGTGCCTGGAGGAAGATGGCAGATACGCAGTATTTT.

The V gene is TRBV19, the J gene TRBJ2-7, with D unclear. This CDR3 spans 14 amino acids. Germline CDR1 reads LNHDA; CDR2 reads SQIVND (reference sequence). V lost 2 bases to trimming and J lost 0 bases, with 8 bases between them. CDR3 DNA: TGTGCCAGTAGTATATCTTGGGACTCCTACGAGCAGTACTTC. Protein sequence: CASSISWDSYEQYF.

The chain carries TRBV2 and TRBJ1-2; 7 bases are a match to TRBD1. The CDR3 loop spans 14 amino acids. The V gene end was trimmed by 6 bases and the J gene end by 2 bases; junction bases not matched to a gene: 6. CDR1 and CDR2 (germline): SNHLY, FYNNEI. CDR3: CASRKPTGNYGYTF. CDR3 bases: TGTGCCAGCAGGAAACCGACAGGGAACTATGGCTACACCTTC. The variable domain in full, with the rest retrieved from reference TRBV2 and TRBJ1-2, is EPEVTQTPSHQVTQMGQEVILRCVPISNHLYFYWYRQILGQKVEFLVSFYNNEISEKSEIFDDQFSVERPDGSNFTLKIRSTKLEDSAMYFCASRKPTGNYGYTFGSGTRLTVV.

The chain employs TRBV7-9 and TRBJ1-1, with TRBD1 matching 8 bases. The V segment lost 4 bases and the J segment 11 bases; nucleotides outside the gene matches: 3. Germline V gives CDR1 SEHNR, CDR2 FQNEAQ (reference sequence). This CDR3 contains 11 residues. CDR3 sequence reads: CASSSDRVAFF. CDR3 nucleotide sequence: TGTGCCAGCAGCTCGGACAGGGTTGCTTTCTTT.

The V and J genes are TRBV7-2 and TRBJ1-5, with unresolved D. Trimming left V 5 bases short and J 5 bases short, with 10 bases between. Germline loops: CDR1 SGHTA, CDR2 FQGNSA. The CDR3 spans 13 residues. The DNA of the CDR3 is TGTGCCAGCAGCGATAGACCTGATCAGCCCCAGCATTTT. It specifies CASSDRPDQPQHF.

The genes are TRBV7-8 and TRBJ1-1; D possibly corresponds to TRBD1 (5 bases). CDR3 length: 15 residues. Trimming took 2 bases from V and 4 from J, leaving 14 bases between them. The germline V gene has CDR1 SGHVS and CDR2 FQNEAQ. The CDR3 sequence is CASSLSGGWGTEAFF. The CDR3 bases are TGTGCCAGCAGCTTATCCGGGGGATGGGGCACTGAAGCTTTCTTT.

This rearrangement joins TRBV6-5 to TRBJ2-1; D is undetermined. There are 13 residues in the CDR3. Germline loops: CDR1 MNHEY, CDR2 SVGAGI. V lost 0 bases and J lost 6, with 6 bases in between. The CDR3 spells CASSYSIANEQFF. In nucleotides, the CDR3 is TGTGCCAGCAGTTACTCGATTGCCAATGAGCAGTTCTTC.

V and J are TRBV7-3 and TRBJ2-4; D unclear. CDR3 length equals 13 residues. Germline CDR1 reads SGHTA; CDR2 reads FQGTGA. The V gene lost 2 bases and the J gene lost 5 bases, with 7 bases spanning the gap. CDR3 coding DNA: TGTGCCAGCAGCTTAGGGCGTCAAAACATTCAGTACTTC. This codes for CASSLGRQNIQYF. The full variable domain, with the rest looked up from reference TRBV7-3 and TRBJ2-4, is GAGVSQTPSNKVTEKGKYVELRCDPISGHTALYWYRQSLGQGPEFLIYFQGTGAADDSGLPNDRFFAVRPEGSVSTLKIQRTERGDSAVYLCASSLGRQNIQYFGAGTRLSVL.

The chain recombines TRBV19 with TRBJ1-4, with TRBD1 as a possible D gene (5 bases). V was clipped by 6 bases and J by 5 bases, with 10 bases between them. The germline CDR1 and CDR2 sequences are LNHDA and SQIVND (reference sequence). The CDR3 is 13 amino acids. CDR3 residues: CASRRDGNEKLFF. The CDR3 DNA reads TGTGCCAGTAGAAGGGACGGGAATGAAAAACTGTTTTTT.

Only one count was recorded for this clone. The V call is TRBV7-8, the J call TRBJ1-5; perhaps TRBD1 as D (6 bases). This CDR3 is built from 17 residues. CDR1 and CDR2 from the germline V gene are SGHVS and FQNEAQ. The V end was cut by 5 bases, the J end by 0 bases, with 17 bases between. CDR3 region: CASSGPARGGSNQPQHF. Here the CDR3 DNA reads TGTGCCAGCAGCGGGCCCGCCAGGGGAGGTAGCAATCAGCCCCAGCATTTT.

This sequence joins TRBV7-9 and TRBJ1-4, with D possibly TRBD1 on 5 matching bases. The germline gives CDR1 SEHNR, CDR2 FQNEAQ (reference sequence). V was shortened by 3 bases and J by 5 bases, with 10 bases between the two germline ends. This CDR3 has 14 residues. The CDR3 sequence: CASSLVRGNEKLFF. The CDR3 bases are TGTGCCAGCAGCTTGGTCCGGGGCAATGAAAAACTGTTTTTT.

The V call is TRBV6-6, the J call TRBJ1-2; D gene unclear. Germline V gene sequence: CDR1 MNHNY, CDR2 SVGAGI (reference sequence). The CDR3 extends over 12 amino acids. Trimming cost V 2 bases and J 7 bases, with 8 bases left between them. The CDR3 nucleotides read TGTGCCAGCAGTTACCCCCGCGGTGGCTACACCTTC. Amino acids: CASSYPRGGYTF.

The gene calls are TRBV28 and TRBJ2-7, with D possibly matching TRBD1 (5 bases). The CDR3 totals 16 residues. The V gene's germline CDR1 is MDHEN and CDR2 SYDVKM. V was trimmed by 0 bases and J by 0 bases, leaving 12 bases between them. This CDR3 reads CASSLWGLTPSYEQYF. CDR3 bases: TGTGCCAGCAGTTTATGGGGGCTCACCCCCTCCTACGAGCAGTACTTC.

CDR3 amino acids: CASSELPGGSEKLFF. The CDR3 region has the DNA TGTGCCAGCAGTGAACTCCCAGGAGGGAGTGAAAAACTGTTTTTT. This rearrangement joins TRBV2 to TRBJ1-4; D uncertain. Trimming removed 2 bases from V and 7 bases from J, with 14 bases in between. From germline, CDR1 is SNHLY and CDR2 FYNNEI. The CDR3 has 15 residues.

The rearrangement uses TRBV7-6 and TRBJ2-3; perhaps TRBD2 as D (5 bases). This CDR3 is built from 12 residues. The V end was cut by 4 bases, the J end by 11 bases, with 13 bases between. Germline loops: CDR1 SGHVS, CDR2 FNYEAQ. The DNA for the CDR3 is TGTGCCAGCAGCTCACCCAGCGGTATGCAGTATTTT. It codes for CASSSPSGMQYF.